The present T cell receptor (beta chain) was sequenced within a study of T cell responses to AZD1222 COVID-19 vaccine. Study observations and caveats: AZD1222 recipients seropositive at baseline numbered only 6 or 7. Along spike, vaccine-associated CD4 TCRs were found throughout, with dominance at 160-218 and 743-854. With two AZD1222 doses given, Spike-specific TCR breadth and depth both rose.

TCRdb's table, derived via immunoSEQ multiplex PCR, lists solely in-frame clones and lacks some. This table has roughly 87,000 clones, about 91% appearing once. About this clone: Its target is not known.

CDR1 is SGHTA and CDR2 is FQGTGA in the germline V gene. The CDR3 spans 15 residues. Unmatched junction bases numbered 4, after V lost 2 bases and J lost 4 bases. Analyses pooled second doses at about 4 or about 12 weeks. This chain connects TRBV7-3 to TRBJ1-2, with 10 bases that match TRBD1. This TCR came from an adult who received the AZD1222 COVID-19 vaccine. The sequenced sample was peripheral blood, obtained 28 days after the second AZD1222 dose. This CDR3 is CASSLSDRGPYGYTF. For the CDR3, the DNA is TGTGCCAGCAGCTTATCCGACAGGGGGCCCTATGGCTACACCTTC.